The entry that follows covers one T cell receptor beta chain sequence. Enrollment of patients from Seattle took place during active infection, with longitudinal follow-up. This record comes from a study of blood T cell repertoires in COVID-19. About the research overall: From the United States, Italy and Spain came samples of acute and convalescent COVID-19. From T cells, B-cell-depleted T cells, or PBMCs came the material, which was cDNA or gDNA.

Original analysis: Reference gene primer amplification yielded estimated nucleated cell counts. Produced via immunoSEQ multiplex PCR; TCRdb's table is partial and in-frame only. The V and J calls and clone size come from that table; D and trimming were worked out from the DNA. The profile shows just over 300,000 clones, roughly nine tenths of them singletons. Germline V gene data show CDR1 as SGHTA and CDR2 as FQGNSA. Trimming removed 7 bases from V and 0 bases from J; junction bases left unmatched: 8. CDR3 length equals 15 residues. This receptor was identified in a woman aged 25 to 39 with COVID-19, enrolled during active disease. The rearrangement uses TRBV7-2 and TRBJ1-1; 7 nucleotides align to TRBD1. Sequencing used peripheral blood. The CDR3 DNA is TGTGCCAGCATACTGAACAGGGGATTGAACACTGAAGCTTTCTTT. Residues: CASILNRGLNTEAFF.